This T cell receptor (beta chain) was sequenced in a study of T-cell reconstitution after alpha-beta-depleted transplantation in children. Overall study results and limits: Several patients had high TCRbeta diversity at day 60; it came from surviving recipient T cells and thymic progenitors. Several hundred rapidly expanded clones from non-depleted graft cells reportedly supplied alpha-beta T cells about two months post-transplant. Counts and diversity of T cells one year after transplant came mostly from newly produced T cells.

Molecular barcoding with unique molecular identifiers was used for the TCRbeta library. TCRdb processed the PCR reads anew with MiXCR; each CDR3 protein has one entry. The data contain 200,000 to 250,000 distinct CDR3 sequences, approximately 10% of them seen just once; the ten biggest clones take up approximately 30%. This clonotype was detected many times. Its target is unknown. The CDR3 runs 15 residues. Germline loops: CDR1 MDHEN, CDR2 SYDVKM. The trim removed 2 bases at V and 3 bases at J, leaving 1 base unmatched. Sequenced material: PBMCs, taken before TCRalphabeta/CD19-depleted stem cell transplant. This receptor was obtained from a child in the first two years of life with acute myeloid leukemia, due to receive a stem cell transplant. The chain links TRBV28 to TRBJ2-2, with TRBD1 identical over 9 bases. The CDR3 loop reads CASSLGTGYTGELFF. The CDR3 region has the DNA TGTGCCAGCAGTTTAGGGACAGGGTACACCGGGGAGCTGTTTTTT.